This TCR beta chain comes out of a study of identical twins. Details on this clonotype: Its antigen is not known.

V was pared by 3 bases and J by 0 bases, with 13 bases between. The CDR3 totals 16 residues. Study conclusions and caveats: With abundant cord blood beta clonotypes, insertions were fewer; memory repertoires showed no such pattern. Sequences that were out-of-frame, alpha and twin-shared displayed an excess of low generation probability.

One entry per CDR3 protein, called by TCRdb with MiXCR from the 5' RACE reads. In the table there are 1.5 million to 2 million distinct CDR3 sequences, under 35% of which are singletons. The chain combines TRBV12-3 or TRBV12-4 with TRBJ2-3; possibly TRBD2 for D (5 bases). The TCR sequence derives from a newborn girl in good health. The source material was cord blood. Written as DNA, the CDR3 is TGTGCCAGCAGTTTTCTCCTAGCTCCTAGCACAGATACGCAGTATTTT. It is translated as CASSFLLAPSTDTQYF.